This T cell receptor (beta chain) was sequenced during a study of technical replicates of blood from several donors. Clones were read by immunoSEQ multiplex PCR, and TCRdb kept only the in-frame ones, dropping some. This table holds 100,000 or so clones, approximately 96% found once. Trimming shortened V by 2 bases and J by 8 bases, and 9 bases separated the two germline ends. CDR1 and CDR2 from the germline V gene are LNHNV and YYDKDF (reference sequence). The CDR3 covers 12 residues. This receptor was obtained from a human donor in good health. Sequencing was performed on T cells isolated from PBMCs. This rearrangement joins TRBV15 to TRBJ1-1, with D unclear. Here the CDR3 reads CATSRHTPEAFF. The CDR3 region has the DNA TGTGCCACCAGCAGACACACCCCCGAAGCTTTCTTT.